This T cell receptor (beta chain) was identified during a study of T-cell memory formation after mild COVID-19. This clonotype was seen repeatedly, ten times or more. The germline CDR1 and CDR2 sequences are SEHNR and FQNEAQ (reference sequence). Trimming shortened V by 3 bases and J by 6 bases, and 11 bases separated the two germline ends. The CDR3 totals 14 residues. TCRdb called the 5' RACE reads again in MiXCR, with one record for every CDR3 protein. The data show some 7,400 distinct CDR3 sequences, with under 40% seen just once and around 50% held by the top ten. This chain joins TRBV7-9 and TRBJ2-2; no definite D call. The clonotype was recovered from an adult woman who had mild COVID-19 (a few samples of this study predate the infection). Cell type and time point are not known. The sample comprised PBMCs or a T cell subset sorted from them (not recorded which). The CDR3 DNA sequence: TGTGCCAGCAGCTTCTTTTTCGATTCCGGGGAGCTGTTTTTT. Its translation: CASSFFFDSGELFF. The complete variable domain, with remaining parts taken from reference TRBV7-9 and TRBJ2-2, reads DTGVSQNPRHKITKRGQNVTFRCDPISEHNRLYWYRQTLGQGPEFLTYFQNEAQLEKSRLLSDRFSAERPKGSFSTLEIQRTEQGDSAMYLCASSFFFDSGELFFGEGSRLTVL.